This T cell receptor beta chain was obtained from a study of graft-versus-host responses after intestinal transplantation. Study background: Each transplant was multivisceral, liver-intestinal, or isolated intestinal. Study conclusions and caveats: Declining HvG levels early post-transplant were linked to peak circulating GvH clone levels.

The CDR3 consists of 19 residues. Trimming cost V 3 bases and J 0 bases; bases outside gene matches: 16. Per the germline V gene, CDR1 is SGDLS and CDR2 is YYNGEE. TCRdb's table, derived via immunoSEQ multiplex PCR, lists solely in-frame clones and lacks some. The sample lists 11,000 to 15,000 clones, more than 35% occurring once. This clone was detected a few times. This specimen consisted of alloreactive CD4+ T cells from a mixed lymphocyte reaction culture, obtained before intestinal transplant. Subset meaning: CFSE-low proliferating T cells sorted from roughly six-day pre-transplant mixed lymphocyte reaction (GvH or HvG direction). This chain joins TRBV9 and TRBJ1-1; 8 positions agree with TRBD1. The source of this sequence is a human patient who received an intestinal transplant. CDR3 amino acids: CASSGRPAGGLLVNTEAFF. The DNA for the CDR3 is TGTGCCAGCAGCGGACGCCCGGCAGGGGGCTTATTGGTGAACACTGAAGCTTTCTTT.